The entry below describes one TCR beta chain. Based on its abundance in the sample, this clonotype is large (0.1 to 1%). There is no known antigen for this receptor. Base-call qualities are not available, and no considerably larger clone is one nucleotide away. Clipping removes 4 bases from V and 10 bases from J, with 5 as the unmatched junction base count. The CDR3 runs 15 amino acids, cysteine and phenylalanine included. Just the 45-base CDR3 DNA is kept, in frame starting at base 1. The germline V gene (reference sequence) supplies CDR1 LNHDA and CDR2 SQIVND. Using a BD FACSAria II cell sorter, four subsets defined by PD-1 and/or TIGIT were sorted out of live CD3+CD8+TCRalphabeta+ cells. To characterize how relevant each subset is to anti-PD-1 therapy response, circulating CD8 T cells were sorted into four subsets based on PD-1 and TIGIT expression. For each sorted CD8 T-cell subset, both the TCR alpha and TCR beta chains were sequenced. Peripheral blood was collected at three points: before the first anti-PD-1 injection, after two injections and after four injections. Ficoll gradient centrifugation was used to isolate PBMCs immediately. Until use, PBMCs were stored frozen in liquid nitrogen in RPMI containing about 18% FCS and approximately 9.7% DMSO. After thawing, PBMCs were stained with a viability dye and with antibodies against CD3, CD8alpha, TCRalphabeta, PD-1 and TIGIT. Total RNA was extracted with the RNeasy Kit, and every sample reached a RIN above 7.

The record originates from a study of circulating CD8 cells and anti-PD-1 response in melanoma (dated by TCRdb to 2019 to 2021). Regarding the research as a whole: Nivolumab was administered to patients intravenously at 3 mg/kg every 2 weeks. On on-treatment samples, PD-1 was detected using a biotinylated anti-human IgG4 antibody. Responders were defined as patients showing complete or partial responses, and non-responders as patients showing stable or progressive disease (RECIST v1.1). A total of approximately eleven melanoma patients were included in the TCR repertoire analysis, 4 of them responders and 7 non-responders. The melanoma cohort included approximately 13 patients, of whom seven received anti-PD-1 as first-line therapy and six had previously received targeted therapy or immunotherapy. The investigation overall reported the following: Because of limited material, replicates were generally not included when the experiments were performed. The published TCR repertoire comparisons relied only on baseline and M1 samples from a small cohort that had few responders. Because tumor material was not accessible, tumor reactivity was instead assessed by peptide assays on expanded sorted subsets. The cohort mixed treatment-naive and previously treated patients, which the authors noted could influence results. The DNEG repertoire had the highest diversity, the PD-1 and DPOS repertoires had similar and higher clonality, and the TIGIT repertoires had the lowest diversity. Repertoires were mostly private between subsets, with fewer than 7.5% of TRB clonotypes shared at M1, and the greatest sharing occurred between DPOS and TIGIT.

The reads were generated on a NextSeq 500. TCR libraries were prepared from around 15 ng of total RNA with the QIAseq Immune Repertoire RNA Library Kit, Human TCR Panel. The TCR libraries were sequenced on an Illumina NextSeq using a Mid Output V2 kit and asymmetric 261x41 paired-end reads. Every TCR library was diluted down to roughly 4 nM, then pooled, denatured and loaded at roughly 1 pM. In the authors' own workflow: Processing of the TCR FASTQ files took place in the QIAGEN GeneGlobe Data Analysis Center, and downstream analysis was done in R 3.5.2. Clonality was calculated as one minus Shannon entropy normalized by the log of the number of unique productive sequences. Within each subset, Fisher exact tests at 5% FDR identified TRA or TRB clonotypes differing in abundance between baseline and M1. Clonotypes with differential abundance were classified as emerging, expanding, contracting or non-expanding/contracting. Morisita's overlap index was used to measure repertoire overlap between patients. The public reads were run again by TCRdb, first through fastp at Q25 and then through MiXCR, and only productive beta chains were kept. Under each unique CDR3 protein, matching rows form one entry showing the most common genes and DNA. None of the V and J calls come from the authors' own analysis; TCRdb made them. The table for this sample lists over 1,500 distinct CDR3 sequences; approximately 8.5% of them were counted only once. Around 6% of the sample lies in the top ten.

The chain was built from TRBV19 and TRBJ2-1; TRBD2 aligns with 15 central bases. This TCR derives from a human donor with melanoma. The material was CD8+ T cells from PBMCs, obtained at baseline or after one month of anti-PD-1 therapy (not recorded which). The CDR3 protein: CASSRTSGGAEEQFF. The nucleotide sequence is TGTGCCAGTAGTAGGACTAGCGGGGGGGCCGAGGAGCAGTTCTTC. The reference TRBV19 and TRBJ2-1 proteins fill in what lies around the CDR3, so the full variable domain reads DGGITQSPKYLFRKEGQNVTLSCEQNLNHDAMYWYRQDPGQGLRLIYYSQIVNDFQKGDIAEGYSVSREKKESFPLTVTSAQKNPTAFYLCASSRTSGGAEEQFFGPGTRLTVL.